Described below is a single T cell receptor (beta chain) sequence and its context. Antigen unknown. After constant-region reverse-primer amplification, full-length variable regions underwent semi-nested PCR with Nested Universal Primer A. TCRdb reanalysed the 5' RACE reads using MiXCR and keeps one entry per CDR3 protein. The sample records roughly 20,000 distinct CDR3 sequences, roughly 33% being singletons. Trimming cost V 4 bases and J 7 bases; bases outside gene matches: 9. The V gene's germline CDR1 is SGHRS and CDR2 YFSETQ. The CDR3 loop spans 15 amino acids. Study-level findings and limits: The larger-cohort validation was restricted to a single TCR beta V-J rearrangement rather than whole repertoires.

Naive CD4+ T cells were purified with Tregs depleted by CD25. Source material: tumor-infiltrating naive CD4+ T cells sorted from the breast tumor. Subset given: naive CD4+ T cells, CD4+CD45RA+CD25-. The chain joins TRBV5-1 to TRBJ2-1; 9 nucleotides match TRBD1. The source is a female donor with breast cancer. The CDR3: CASSNRDRANNEQFF. CDR3 nucleotides: TGCGCCAGCAGCAACAGGGACAGGGCCAATAATGAGCAGTTCTTC.